The 10 T cell receptor beta chains presented below share a single source sample, sequenced in a study of T cells in Graves' hyperthyroidism and ophthalmopathy. TCR beta CDR3 regions were amplified from RNA transcripts. First-round RT-PCR of the TCR CDR3 relied on the HTBI primer set. Each CDR3 protein gets one entry after TCRdb re-called the multiplex PCR reads with MiXCR. The sample has a few hundred thousand distinct CDR3 sequences; about 14% are singletons. Source material: blood. Source of these receptors: a woman in her thirties or forties with Graves' hyperthyroidism that later progressed to Graves' ophthalmopathy.

This clonotype has a count of ten or more. The chain uses TRBV12-3 or TRBV12-4 and TRBJ2-7, with D possibly being TRBD1 or TRBD2 (5 bases each). This CDR3 is built from 17 residues. The V end was cut by 6 bases, the J end by 2 bases, with 23 bases between. The DNA for the CDR3 is TGTGCCAGCAGGACGGGGCTTAATATCGGGTATCCCTACGAGCAGTACTTC. Translation: CASRTGLNIGYPYEQYF.

This clonotype was seen at least ten times. The chain joins TRBV24-1 to TRBJ2-5; 10 bases fit TRBD2. J gave up 1 base and V 1 base, and 5 bases lay outside the gene matches. The CDR3 totals 17 residues. The V gene's germline CDR1 is KGHDR and CDR2 SFDVKD. The CDR3 DNA is TGTGCCACCAGTGATTTAGGGCTAGCGGGAGTCCAAGAGACCCAGTACTTC. Its protein product is CATSDLGLAGVQETQYF.

This clonotype appeared many times. This rearrangement joins TRBV2 to TRBJ2-5; D is possibly TRBD1 (6 bases). Trimming left V 2 bases short and J 5 bases short, with 6 bases between. The CDR3 length is 12 residues. CDR1 and CDR2 from the germline V gene are SNHLY and FYNNEI. The CDR3 DNA reads TGTGCCAGCAGTGAACAGGGGGAGACCCAGTACTTC. Translated, it gives CASSEQGETQYF.

This clonotype was seen many times. V usage is TRBV5-4 and J usage is TRBJ2-5; D is undetermined. With 0 bases removed from V and 2 bases from J, the gap between germline ends came to 5 bases. This CDR3 is built from 13 residues. In germline, CDR1 is SGHNT, CDR2 YYREEE (reference sequence). The CDR3 region has the DNA TGTGCCAGCAGCTTGGTGGAACAAGAGACCCAGTACTTC. Encoded protein: CASSLVEQETQYF. The full variable domain, rest sourced from reference TRBV5-4 and TRBJ2-5, is ETGVTQSPTHLIKTRGQQVTLRCSSQSGHNTVSWYQQALGQGPQFIFQYYREEENGRGNFPPRFSGLQFPNYSSELNVNALELDDSALYLCASSLVEQETQYFGPGTRLLVL.

The rearrangement links TRBV20-1 to TRBJ1-5; a weak D match, TRBD1 (6 bases). The CDR3 runs 14 residues. The germline gives CDR1 DFQATT, CDR2 SNEGSKA (reference sequence). V was clipped by 3 bases and J by 5 bases, with 14 bases between them. DNA for the CDR3: TGCAGTGCTAGGCCCAGGGGATGGGATCAGCCCCAGCATTTT. Encoded protein: CSARPRGWDQPQHF.

This clonotype was seen ten or more times. The CDR3 nucleotides read TGTGCCAGCAGCGCCCTTGGGACAGCGAGCACAGATACGCAGTATTTT. Amino acid sequence: CASSALGTASTDTQYF. The gene calls are TRBV9 and TRBJ2-3, with TRBD1 identical over 7 bases. Trimming took 3 bases from V and 0 from J; bases not matched to a gene: 7. Germline values: CDR1 SGDLS, CDR2 YYNGEE. The CDR3 spans 16 residues.

Only a few counts were recorded for this clonotype. A much larger clone lies a single base off, so this may be a read error. The CDR3, as DNA: TGTGCCACTCTTGTGGGCCCTCCGAAGTACGGGCAGTACTTC. The encoded protein is CATLVGPPKYGQYF. The V call is TRBV6-4, the J call TRBJ2-7, with D unclear. In germline, CDR1 is MRHNA, CDR2 SNTAGT. This CDR3 region has 14 residues.

In this sample, this clonotype turned up a few times. The chain carries TRBV4-2 and TRBJ2-3, with 14 bases lining up with TRBD2. This CDR3 spans 16 amino acids. Per the germline V gene, CDR1 is LGHNA and CDR2 is YNFKEQ. V was pared by 3 bases and J by 9 bases, with 8 bases of the junction left unmatched. This CDR3 is CASSQDGTSGSRTQYF. For the CDR3, the DNA is TGTGCCAGCAGCCAGGACGGGACTAGCGGGAGTCGGACGCAGTATTTT.

This clonotype was counted a few times. The chain combines TRBV28 with TRBJ1-5, with TRBD1 matching 7 bases. Germline V lookup: CDR1 MDHEN, CDR2 SYDVKM. This CDR3 has 18 residues. With V trimmed by 2 bases and J by 6 bases, 16 bases remained unmatched. The CDR3 DNA sequence: TGTGCCAGCAGTTTAGGTCTCCTAGACAGGGCCGTCTTTCAGCCCCAGCATTTT. This translates into CASSLGLLDRAVFQPQHF.

In regard to this clonotype: Possible read error: a much larger clone is one base away. V is TRBV3-1 and J is TRBJ1-6, with 7 bases matching TRBD1. The CDR3 is made up of 13 amino acids. CDR1 is LGHDT and CDR2 is YNNKEL in the germline V gene (reference sequence). The CDR3 sequence is CASSRDSNLPLHF. The CDR3 DNA is TGTGCCAGCAGCCGGGACAGTAATTTACCCCTCCACTTT.